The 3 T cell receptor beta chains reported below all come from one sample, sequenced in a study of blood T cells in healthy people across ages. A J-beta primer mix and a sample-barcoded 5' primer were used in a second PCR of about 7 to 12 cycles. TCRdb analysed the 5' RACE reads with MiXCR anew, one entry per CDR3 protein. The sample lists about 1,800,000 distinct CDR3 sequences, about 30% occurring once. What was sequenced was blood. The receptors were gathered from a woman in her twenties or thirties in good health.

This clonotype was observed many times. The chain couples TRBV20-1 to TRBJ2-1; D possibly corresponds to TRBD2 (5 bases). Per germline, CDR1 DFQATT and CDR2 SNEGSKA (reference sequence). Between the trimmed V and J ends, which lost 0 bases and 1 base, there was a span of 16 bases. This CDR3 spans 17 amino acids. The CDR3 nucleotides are TGCAGTGCTAGAGATGATGGGGATTCGGGATCCTACAATGAGCAGTTCTTC. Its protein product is CSARDDGDSGSYNEQFF.

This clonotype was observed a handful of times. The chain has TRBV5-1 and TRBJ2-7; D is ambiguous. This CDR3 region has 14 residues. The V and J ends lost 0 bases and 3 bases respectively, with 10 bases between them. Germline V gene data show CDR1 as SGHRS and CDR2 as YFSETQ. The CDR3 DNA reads TGCGCCAGCAGCTTGGACATCAGAAGCTACGAGCAGTACTTC. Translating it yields CASSLDIRSYEQYF.

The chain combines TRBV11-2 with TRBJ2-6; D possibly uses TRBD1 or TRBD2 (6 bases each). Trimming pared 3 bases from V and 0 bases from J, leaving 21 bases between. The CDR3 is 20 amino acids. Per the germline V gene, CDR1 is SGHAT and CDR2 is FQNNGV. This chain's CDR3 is CASSFDGGGPYPSGANVLTF. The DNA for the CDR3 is TGTGCCAGCAGCTTTGACGGGGGCGGACCGTACCCCTCTGGGGCCAACGTCCTGACTTTC.